Shown below are 28 T cell receptor beta chains from a single sample sequenced in a study of control samples from healthy donors and cancer patients. The data were produced by immunoSEQ multiplex PCR, yet TCRdb's version contains in-frame clones alone and is incomplete. The sample holds 350,000 to 450,000 clones, around 90% seen once. Source material: PBMCs. Source of these receptors: a man between 40 and 49 years old with head and neck cancer.

The chain links TRBV11-2 to TRBJ2-7, with D maybe TRBD1 (6 bases). This CDR3 region has 16 residues. The germline CDR1 and CDR2 sequences are SGHAT and FQNNGV. With 5 bases removed from V and 2 bases from J, the gap between germline ends came to 19 bases. The CDR3 nucleotides read TGTGCCAGCAGCCCTTACTCCACCGACAGGACCTACGAGCAGTACTTC. It encodes CASSPYSTDRTYEQYF.

This chain connects TRBV28 to TRBJ1-5, with D possibly being TRBD1 (5 bases). Germline loops: CDR1 MDHEN, CDR2 SYDVKM. The length of the CDR3 is 14 residues. Trimming cost V 6 bases and J 6 bases, with 15 bases left between them. CDR3 in amino acids: CASSLDSTGQPQHF. CDR3 nucleotide sequence: TGTGCCAGCAGCCTAGACAGCACGGGTCAGCCCCAGCATTTT.

This clone has a single count. The chain combines TRBV25-1 with TRBJ1-2; D is unresolved. Germline-derived CDR1 and CDR2 are MGHDK and SYGVNS. The CDR3 spans 13 residues. V gave up 4 bases and J gave up 7 bases, with 13 bases separating them. The CDR3 reads CASSVTPLTGYTF. CDR3 nucleotides: TGTGCCAGCAGTGTCACGCCGCTTACTGGCTACACCTTC.

The V and J genes are TRBV30 and TRBJ2-1, with a tentative D call TRBD2 (5 bases). The V end was cut by 0 bases, the J end by 6 bases, with 9 bases between. Germline CDR1 is GTSNPN and CDR2 is SVGIG (reference sequence). The CDR3 is made up of 13 amino acids. The CDR3 region is CAWSVLRANEQFF. The CDR3 DNA is TGTGCCTGGAGTGTACTGAGGGCCAATGAGCAGTTCTTC.

The V gene is TRBV18, the J gene TRBJ1-1; possible D gene TRBD1, 6 bases. V was clipped by 3 bases and J by 5 bases, with 10 bases between them. The CDR3 runs to 13 residues. Germline loops: CDR1 KGHSH, CDR2 LQKENI. The DNA of the CDR3 is TGTGCCAGCTCACCGCGAAGGGGGACTGAAGCTTTCTTT. This codes for CASSPRRGTEAFF.

J is TRBJ2-1 and V is TRBV30, with TRBD2 matching 11 bases. Germline V CDR1 and CDR2: GTSNPN, SVGIG (reference sequence). J lost 7 bases, V lost 2 bases, and 13 bases had no gene match. CDR3 length: 17 amino acids. CDR3 region: CAWSPHFSGRAANEQFF. CDR3 in DNA: TGTGCCTGGAGTCCCCACTTTAGCGGGAGGGCCGCAAATGAGCAGTTCTTC.

The J gene is TRBJ2-2, the V gene TRBV14; D is unresolved. With 6 bases removed from V and 3 bases from J, the gap between germline ends came to 5 bases. The CDR3 loop spans 12 amino acids. Germline V gives CDR1 SGHDN, CDR2 FVKESK. The CDR3 loop reads CASRGYTGELFF. The CDR3 DNA follows: TGTGCCAGCAGGGGGTACACCGGGGAGCTGTTTTTT.

V usage is TRBV6-5 and J usage is TRBJ2-4; a possible D gene is TRBD1 (6 bases). The CDR3 is made up of 15 amino acids. From germline, CDR1 is MNHEY and CDR2 SVGAGI. V shed 0 bases and J shed 3 bases, with 9 bases lying between them. CDR3 nucleotides: TGTGCCAGCAGTTACTCGGGCAGGGGCAAAAACATTCAGTACTTC. Translation gives CASSYSGRGKNIQYF.

The CDR3 DNA follows: TGTGCCAGCAGTTACTTGAGGCAGGGATATGGCTACACCTTC. It specifies CASSYLRQGYGYTF. The gene calls are TRBV6-5 and TRBJ1-2; D perhaps matches TRBD1 (5 bases). Trimming removed 1 base at V and 5 bases at J, with 11 bases between. Germline V gives CDR1 MNHEY, CDR2 SVGAGI. The CDR3 has 14 residues.

The V call is TRBV6-1, the J call TRBJ1-5; TRBD1 is a possible D gene (6 bases). The CDR3 is 18 amino acids. The germline CDR1 and CDR2 sequences are MNHNS and SASEGT. The V end was cut by 1 base, the J end by 0 bases, with 16 bases between. CDR3 DNA sequence: TGTGCCAGCAGTGAAGGTTGGCAGGGGATTTATAGCAATCAGCCCCAGCATTTT. This translates into CASSEGWQGIYSNQPQHF.

This chain uses TRBV19 with TRBJ1-5; D perhaps matches TRBD1 (5 bases). V was cut by 9 bases and J by 0 bases, with 12 bases left in between. The CDR3 is 14 amino acids. Germline V gene sequence: CDR1 LNHDA, CDR2 SQIVND (reference sequence). The CDR3 DNA reads as TGTGCCAGCGGTCAGGGAAATAGCAATCAGCCCCAGCATTTT. It translates to CASGQGNSNQPQHF.

The rearrangement uses TRBV24-1 and TRBJ1-5, with D unresolved. The CDR3 extends over 12 amino acids. The V and J ends lost 0 bases and 10 bases respectively, with 6 bases between them. CDR1 KGHDR and CDR2 SFDVKD come from the germline V gene. The CDR3 protein is CATSDLLGPQHF. CDR3 bases: TGTGCCACCAGTGATTTGCTGGGTCCCCAGCATTTT.

The chain uses TRBV7-3 and TRBJ1-1, with 7 bases that match TRBD1. Germline values: CDR1 SGHTA, CDR2 FQGTGA. V was pared by 1 base and J by 2 bases, with 4 bases of the junction left unmatched. The CDR3 consists of 15 residues. CDR3 protein: CASSLMGQSNTEAFF. The CDR3 coding sequence is TGTGCCAGCAGCTTAATGGGACAGTCTAACACTGAAGCTTTCTTT.

The rearrangement links TRBV7-8 to TRBJ2-7, with D perhaps given as TRBD1 or TRBD2 (6 bases each). Trimming removed 5 bases at V and 0 bases at J, with 20 bases between. The CDR3 spans 17 residues. Germline CDR1 and CDR2: SGHVS and FQNEAQ. CDR3 sequence reads: CASSPVGGLIDSYEQYF. The CDR3 DNA reads as TGTGCCAGCAGCCCCGTTGGGGGGCTTATCGACTCCTACGAGCAGTACTTC. Full variable domain (rest looked up from reference TRBV7-8 and TRBJ2-7): GAGVSQSPRYKVAKRGQDVALRCDPISGHVSLFWYQQALGQGPEFLTYFQNEAQLDKSGLPSDRFFAERPEGSVSTLKIQRTQQEDSAVYLCASSPVGGLIDSYEQYFGPGTRLTVT.

The rearrangement uses TRBV6-6 and TRBJ1-2, with TRBD1 matching over 8 bases. Germline CDR1 and CDR2: MNHNY and SVGAGI (reference sequence). The ends lost 2 bases at V and 4 bases at J; junction bases unmatched: 9. The CDR3 has 16 amino acids. The chain's CDR3 is CASSYDTGQGSYGYTF. The CDR3 DNA is TGTGCCAGCAGTTACGATACTGGACAGGGCAGCTATGGCTACACCTTC.

This sequence joins TRBV20-1 and TRBJ1-5, with D maybe TRBD1 (6 bases). CDR1 is DFQATT, CDR2 SNEGSKA, per germline (reference sequence). There are 14 residues in the CDR3. V was trimmed by 3 bases and J by 1 base, leaving 10 bases between them. The CDR3 nucleotides are TGCAGTGCTAGTAAAGGACAGAGCAATCAGCCCCAGCATTTT. Protein product: CSASKGQSNQPQHF.

CDR3 amino acids: CASGWTAVGGSVGEQFF. Here the CDR3 DNA reads TGTGCTAGTGGTTGGACCGCCGTAGGGGGGTCGGTAGGTGAGCAGTTCTTC. The genes are TRBV12-5 and TRBJ2-1; D is perhaps TRBD1 or TRBD2 (6 bases each). Germline values: CDR1 LGHNT, CDR2 FRNRAP. Trimming pared 4 bases from V and 9 bases from J, leaving 25 bases between. CDR3 size: 17 residues.

A note on this clone: This specimen includes other DNA sequences encoding the same CDR3. The chain carries TRBV28 and TRBJ1-5; D is unresolved. The CDR3 is 11 residues long. The germline CDR1 and CDR2 sequences are MDHEN and SYDVKM. Trimming pared 5 bases from V and 11 bases from J, leaving 10 bases between. CDR3 loop: CASSISLSQHF. The CDR3 DNA sequence: TGTGCCAGCAGTATTTCCCTCTCCCAGCATTTT.

This chain joins TRBV12-3 or TRBV12-4 and TRBJ1-2; D unresolved. V lost 6 bases, J lost 7 bases, and 9 bases lay in between. The CDR3 sequence is 11 residues long. The CDR3 DNA follows: TGTGCCAGCAGAGGTTCGGGTGGCTACACCTTC. Translated: CASRGSGGYTF.

A remark on this clone: Germline is not matched at one junction end, which may reflect a read error. The chain has TRBV7-7 and TRBJ2-5; D uncertain. The CDR3 loop spans 14 amino acids. Germline loops: CDR1 SSHAT, CDR2 FNYEAQ (reference sequence). CDR3 DNA: TGTGCTAGCAGCTACCCCCACAACCAAGAGACCCAGTACTTC. As protein: CASSYPHNQETQYF.

The chain recombines TRBV5-1 with TRBJ2-7; 10 positions match TRBD1. The CDR3 contains 14 residues. Germline lookup yields CDR1 SGHRS and CDR2 YFSETQ. The junction had 8 bases not matched to a gene; V was cut back by 6 bases and J by 5 bases. This CDR3 reads CASTPRDRGNEQYF. CDR3 coding DNA: TGCGCCAGCACGCCCCGGGACAGGGGTAACGAGCAGTACTTC.

V is TRBV12-3 or TRBV12-4 and J is TRBJ1-2; D unresolved. The V end was cut by 1 base, the J end by 7 bases, with 1 base between. The CDR3 sequence is 10 residues long. Here the CDR3 DNA reads TGTGCCAGCAGTTTAGGTGGCTACACCTTC. Protein: CASSLGGYTF.

The chain recombines TRBV4-3 with TRBJ2-3; 16 positions agree with TRBD2. The ends lost 0 bases at V and 3 bases at J; junction bases unmatched: 6. This CDR3 spans 19 amino acids. Germline V gives CDR1 LGHNA, CDR2 YSLEER. CDR3 DNA sequence: TGCGCCAGCAGCCAAGATGTGGGGACTAGCGGGGGGGTAACAGATACGCAGTATTTT. Translating gives CASSQDVGTSGGVTDTQYF.

As to this clone: The sample carries other DNA sequences with the same CDR3. The chain combines TRBV5-1 with TRBJ2-2; D not resolved. CDR3 length: 12 amino acids. Between the trimmed V and J ends, which lost 4 bases and 5 bases, there was a span of 6 bases. CDR1 and CDR2 from the germline V gene are SGHRS and YFSETQ. The CDR3 reads CASSLQTGELFF. CDR3 in DNA: TGCGCCAGCAGCCTACAAACCGGGGAGCTGTTTTTT.

CDR3 DNA: TGTGCCAGCAGCTTAATGGGTACAGGGGCCTACGAGCAGTACTTC. Translating gives CASSLMGTGAYEQYF. The chain has TRBV7-3 and TRBJ2-7, with 7 nucleotides matching TRBD1. The germline CDR1 and CDR2 sequences are SGHTA and FQGTGA. The CDR3 sequence is 15 residues long. The V segment lost 1 base and the J segment 2 bases; nucleotides outside the gene matches: 5.

V is TRBV28 and J is TRBJ2-5; 10 bases agree with TRBD1. The CDR3 contains 17 residues. Germline trimming cut 5 bases from V and 2 bases from J; bases unmatched to any gene: 11. Germline V gene data show CDR1 as MDHEN and CDR2 as SYDVKM. As DNA, the CDR3 is TGTGCCAGCAGTCCGTCGACAGGGGGCGCGGGTCAAGAGACCCAGTACTTC. Translating it yields CASSPSTGGAGQETQYF.

The chain combines TRBV5-1 with TRBJ2-5; 8 bases match TRBD2. The germline V gene has CDR1 SGHRS and CDR2 YFSETQ. The length of the CDR3 is 14 residues. The junction had 5 bases not matched to a gene; V was cut back by 6 bases and J by 1 base. The CDR3 DNA is TGCGCCAGCACACGGAGCGGGGGCCAAGAGACCCAGTACTTC. This translates into CASTRSGGQETQYF. Combining the CDR3 with reference TRBV5-1 and TRBJ2-5 gives the whole variable domain KAGVTQTPRYLIKTRGQQVTLSCSPISGHRSVSWYQQTPGQGLQFLFEYFSETQRNKGNFPGRFSGRQFSNSRSEMNVSTLELGDSALYLCASTRSGGQETQYFGPGTRLLVL.

The chain links TRBV29-1 to TRBJ2-1; 9 positions agree with TRBD2. V lost 6 bases, J lost 5 bases, and 8 bases stayed unmatched. Germline CDR1 is SQVTM and CDR2 is ANQGSEA. There are 14 residues in the CDR3. The CDR3 loop reads CSVGREGLHNEQFF. Here the CDR3 DNA reads TGCAGCGTAGGGCGGGAGGGACTCCACAATGAGCAGTTCTTC.